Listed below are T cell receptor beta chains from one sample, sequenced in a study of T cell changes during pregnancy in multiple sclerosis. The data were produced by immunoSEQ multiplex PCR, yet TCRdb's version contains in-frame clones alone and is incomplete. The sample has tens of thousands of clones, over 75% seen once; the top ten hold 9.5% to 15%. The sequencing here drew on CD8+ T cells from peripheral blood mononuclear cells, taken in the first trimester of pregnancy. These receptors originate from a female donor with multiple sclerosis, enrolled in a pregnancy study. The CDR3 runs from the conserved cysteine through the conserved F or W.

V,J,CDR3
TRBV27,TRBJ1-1,CASRRGGLNTEAFF
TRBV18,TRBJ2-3,CASSPGTSGSGYADTQYF
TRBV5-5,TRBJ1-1,CASSLGQMNTEAFF
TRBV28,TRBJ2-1,CASSLVDRRNEQFF
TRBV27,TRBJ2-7,CASSWTSGSGYEQYF
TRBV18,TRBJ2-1,CASSPSGTGGYNEQFF
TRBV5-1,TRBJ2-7,CASSLAGIRDEQYF
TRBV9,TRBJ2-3,CASSVARGGTDTQYF
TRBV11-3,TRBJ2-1,CASSPDSNFNEQFF
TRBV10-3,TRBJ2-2,CAIEDRLNTGELFF
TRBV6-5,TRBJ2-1,CASTAYGEQFF
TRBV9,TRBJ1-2,CASSSQASHTF
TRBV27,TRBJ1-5,CASSLRTGSNQPQHF
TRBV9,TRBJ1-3,CASREGDSGNTIYF
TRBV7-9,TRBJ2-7,CASSGGTSGSYEQYF
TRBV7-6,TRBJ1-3,CASSQGTVDGNTIYF
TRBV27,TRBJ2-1,CASRGPLAGAGDEQFF
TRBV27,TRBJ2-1,CASSFSAGNNEQFF
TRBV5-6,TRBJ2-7,CASSFAGVQGPYEQYF
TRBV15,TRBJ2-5,CATSARTEAFETQYF
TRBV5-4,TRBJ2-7,CASSTPVSSSYEQYF